This TCR beta chain is from a study of glioma-infiltrating T cells. Study findings and constraints: Very few CDR3 sequences were shared between tissue and blood.

Amplification of TCR alpha and beta CDR3 regions from RNA used iRepertoire nested multiplex PCR. TCRdb redid the calling of the multiplex PCR reads with MiXCR, one entry per CDR3 protein. Of about 110,000 distinct CDR3 sequences in the sample, approximately 26% are singletons; the top ten hold 35%. This clonotype appeared many times. Its antigen is not identified. The length of the CDR3 is 13 residues. Trimming removed 6 bases at V and 7 bases at J, with 15 bases between. CDR1 and CDR2 (germline): MNHEY, SVGEGT. The source is a human donor with low-grade glioma or glioblastoma, undergoing nonglioma brain surgery, or in good health (not recorded which). The chain uses TRBV6-2 or TRBV6-3 and TRBJ1-2, with unresolved D. The sample comprised glioma tissue, nonneoplastic brain tissue, or PBMCs (not recorded which). CDR3 sequence (DNA): TGTGCCAGCAGCCTGCTATGGCTAGGTGGCTACACCTTC. Its protein is CASSLLWLGGYTF.